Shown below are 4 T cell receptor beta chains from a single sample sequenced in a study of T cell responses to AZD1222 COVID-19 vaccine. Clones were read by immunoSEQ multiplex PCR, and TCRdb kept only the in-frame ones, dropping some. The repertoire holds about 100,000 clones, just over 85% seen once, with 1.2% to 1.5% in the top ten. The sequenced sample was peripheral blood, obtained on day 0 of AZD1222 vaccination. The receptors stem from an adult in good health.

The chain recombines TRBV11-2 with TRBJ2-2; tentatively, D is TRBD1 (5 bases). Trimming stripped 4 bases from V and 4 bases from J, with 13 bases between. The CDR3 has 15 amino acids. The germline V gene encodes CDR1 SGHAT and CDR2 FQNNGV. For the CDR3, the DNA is TGTGCCAGCAGCTGGTCGGGCAGGGCCACCGGGGAGCTGTTTTTT. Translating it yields CASSWSGRATGELFF.

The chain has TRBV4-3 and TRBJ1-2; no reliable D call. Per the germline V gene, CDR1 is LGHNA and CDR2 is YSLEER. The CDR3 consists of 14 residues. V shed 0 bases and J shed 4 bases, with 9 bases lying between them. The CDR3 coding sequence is TGCGCCAGCAGCCAAGATTTACAGACCTATGGCTACACCTTC. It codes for CASSQDLQTYGYTF.

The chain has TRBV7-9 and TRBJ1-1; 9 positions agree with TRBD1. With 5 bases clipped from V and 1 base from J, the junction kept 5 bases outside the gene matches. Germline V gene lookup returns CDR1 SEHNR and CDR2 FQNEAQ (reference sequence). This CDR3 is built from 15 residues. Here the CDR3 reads CASSRTGEWNTEAFF. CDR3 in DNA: TGTGCCAGCAGCCGGACAGGGGAATGGAACACTGAAGCTTTCTTT.

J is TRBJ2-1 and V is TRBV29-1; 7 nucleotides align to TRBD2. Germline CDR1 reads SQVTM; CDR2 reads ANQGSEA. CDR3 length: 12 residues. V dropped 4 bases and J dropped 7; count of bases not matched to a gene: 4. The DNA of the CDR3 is TGCAGCGTTGTCCTAGCGGTAAATGAGCAGTTCTTC. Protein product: CSVVLAVNEQFF.